This T cell receptor (beta chain) is drawn from a study of T cell repertoires in cytomegalovirus infection. Overall study context: Evidence of both CMV infection and a matching HLA type came from public TCR beta signatures.

Study-wide results and caveats: Predominance within the ex vivo response was attributable to HLA-C-restricted CMV-specific TCR beta clonotypes.

The V end lost 6 bases, the J end lost 14 bases, and 13 bases lay between the germline ends. CDR3 length equals 10 residues. Germline loops: CDR1 LGHNT, CDR2 FRNRAP. A remark on this clonotype: The antigen remains unidentified.

Each CDR3 protein is one row after TCRdb ran MiXCR on the reads. This repertoire shows about 830,000 distinct CDR3 sequences, less than 35% found once; its top ten account for over 10%. The V and J genes are TRBV12-5 and TRBJ1-2; D gene uncertain. The specimen comprised cultured CD8+ T cells from PBMCs, sampled from culture after CMV antigen stimulation. This TCR derives from a human donor in good health (CMV status not recorded). Some clones in this sample may be carry-over from other donors' samples. The CDR3: CASGLPTGTF. As DNA, the CDR3 is TGTGCTAGTGGCCTACCCACCGGGACCTTC.